These 18 T cell receptor beta chains came from one sample sequenced in a study of control samples from healthy donors and cancer patients (dated by TCRdb to the early 2020s). Library preparation used the immunoSEQ multiplex PCR assay. Entries here come from immuneACCESS through TCRdb and include only in-frame sequences with V and J called. Some clones fail to appear in such tables; in the studies checked, an unresolved V gene covers under half of the shortfall, and the cause of the remainder is unknown. This sample comprises roughly 120,000 clones, roughly nine tenths of them detected only once. The ten largest clones capture 4% to 4.5% of the sample. Sequencing was done on a sample of blood. The receptor set was obtained from a human donor in good health. The donor label of this sample is uncertain.

This clone was seen only once. V gene TRBV7-9 combines with J gene TRBJ1-5; D remains unclear. CDR3 size: 12 residues. Germline V gene lookup returns CDR1 SEHNR and CDR2 FQNEAQ (reference sequence). The V and J ends lost 5 bases and 11 bases respectively, with 13 bases between them. The CDR3 coding sequence is TGTGCCAGCAGCAACCAGGAACCGGCCCAGCATTTT. Protein: CASSNQEPAQHF.

The rearrangement uses TRBV10-3 and TRBJ2-5; D possibly uses TRBD1 or TRBD2 (5 bases each). CDR3 length: 16 amino acids. Germline lookup yields CDR1 ENHRY and CDR2 SYGVKD. Trimming removed 3 bases from V and 1 base from J, with 15 bases in between. The CDR3 loop is CAISDQKGTVQETQYF. CDR3 sequence (DNA): TGTGCCATCAGTGACCAAAAAGGGACGGTCCAAGAGACCCAGTACTTC.

Here the CDR3 DNA reads TGTGCCAGTAGTATAGACGCGGGGAAGACCCAGTACTTC. Translating it yields CASSIDAGKTQYF. The chain is built from TRBV19 and TRBJ2-5; D is possibly TRBD2 (6 bases). This CDR3 is 13 amino acids long. Germline-derived CDR1 and CDR2 are LNHDA and SQIVND (reference sequence). Trimming removed 0 bases from V and 6 bases from J, with 8 bases in between. Drawing the rest from reference TRBV19 and TRBJ2-5, the complete variable domain is DGGITQSPKYLFRKEGQNVTLSCEQNLNHDAMYWYRQDPGQGLRLIYYSQIVNDFQKGDIAEGYSVSREKKESFPLTVTSAQKNPTAFYLCASSIDAGKTQYFGPGTRLLVL.

This clone was found once. CDR3 sequence (DNA): TGTGCCAGCAGCGCGGACCAGGGGGCACCCCTCCACTTT. Protein sequence: CASSADQGAPLHF. The chain recombines TRBV3-1 (or the pseudogene TRBV3-2) with TRBJ1-6, with 7 bases lining up with TRBD1. In germline, CDR1 is LGHDT, CDR2 YNNKEL (reference sequence). With 5 bases clipped from V and 11 bases from J, the junction kept 6 bases outside the gene matches. This CDR3 comprises 13 residues.

This clone has just one count. The V call is TRBV7-8, the J call TRBJ2-7, with 9 bases aligning to TRBD1. CDR1 is SGHVS and CDR2 is FQNEAQ in the germline V gene. V shed 1 base, J shed 3 bases, and the junction held 10 bases outside the gene matches. CDR3 length: 17 residues. The CDR3 nucleotides are TGTGCCAGCAGCTTAGTGCGACCGGGACAGGGACTCTACGAGCAGTACTTC. Translation: CASSLVRPGQGLYEQYF.

The chain uses TRBV6-5 and TRBJ2-7; a weak D match, TRBD1 (6 bases). There are 14 residues in the CDR3. The germline V gene encodes CDR1 MNHEY and CDR2 SVGAGI. Trimming pared 6 bases from V and 2 bases from J, leaving 14 bases between. The CDR3 coding sequence is TGTGCCAGCAGAAGAGACAGGACCACCTACGAGCAGTACTTC. Amino acids: CASRRDRTTYEQYF.

DNA for the CDR3: TGTGCCAGTAGTGTCAAGGGCGGGGGATACGCCAAAAACATTCAGTACTTC. The encoded protein is CASSVKGGGYAKNIQYF. V usage is TRBV19 and J usage is TRBJ2-4; 7 bases align to TRBD2. Germline V gene lookup returns CDR1 LNHDA and CDR2 SQIVND (reference sequence). J lost 1 base, V lost 5 bases, and 11 bases had no gene match. The CDR3 runs 17 residues.

The V and J genes are TRBV27 and TRBJ1-2; D is unresolved. CDR1 and CDR2 from the germline V gene are MNHEY and SMNVEV (reference sequence). V shed 7 bases and J shed 0 bases, with 15 bases lying between them. CDR3 length equals 15 residues. The CDR3 loop is CASNSDGTANYGYTF. The DNA for the CDR3 is TGTGCCAGCAACTCCGACGGAACAGCTAACTATGGCTACACCTTC.

The rearrangement links TRBV28 to TRBJ1-3; 10 bases fit TRBD1. The CDR3 length is 16 residues. V dropped 4 bases and J dropped 0; count of bases not matched to a gene: 3. The germline CDR1 and CDR2 sequences are MDHEN and SYDVKM. CDR3 DNA: TGTGCCAGCAGTTCCGGACAGGGGGGCTCTGGAAACACCATATATTTT. It codes for CASSSGQGGSGNTIYF.

The rearrangement links TRBV10-2 to TRBJ2-3; D is possibly TRBD2 (7 bases). CDR3 length: 15 amino acids. Germline values: CDR1 WSHSY, CDR2 SAAADI. V dropped 2 bases and J dropped 4 bases, with 13 bases sitting between them. DNA for the CDR3: TGCGCCAGCAGTGAGGTGGGGGGGCCGCCAGATACGCAGTATTTT. Translated: CASSEVGGPPDTQYF.

The chain recombines TRBV5-1 with TRBJ1-1; D is unclear. From germline, CDR1 is SGHRS and CDR2 YFSETQ. CDR3 length equals 15 residues. V dropped 0 bases and J dropped 0 bases, with 9 bases sitting between them. The CDR3 protein is CASSLAGYMNTEAFF. The CDR3, as DNA: TGCGCCAGCAGCTTGGCCGGGTATATGAACACTGAAGCTTTCTTT.

This sequence joins TRBV7-3 and TRBJ2-3; D is perhaps TRBD2 (6 bases). The V end lost 2 bases, the J end lost 3 bases, and 15 bases lay between the germline ends. Germline V gene lookup returns CDR1 SGHTA and CDR2 FQGTGA. CDR3 length: 16 residues. The chain's CDR3 is CASSLSPGAGTDTQYF. CDR3 sequence (DNA): TGTGCCAGCAGCTTATCCCCCGGGGCGGGGACAGATACGCAGTATTTT.

This chain connects TRBV6-2 or TRBV6-3 to TRBJ2-6; no definite D call. V was clipped by 5 bases and J by 1 base, with 9 bases between them. This CDR3 has 15 residues. The germline V gene encodes CDR1 MNHEY and CDR2 SVGEGT. The DNA for the CDR3 is TGTGCCAGCAGTCGGAGCGCGTCTGGGGCCAACGTCCTGACTTTC. This sequence encodes CASSRSASGANVLTF.

The chain joins TRBV6-5 to TRBJ1-3; 7 bases map to TRBD1. The CDR3 contains 15 residues. The germline V gene has CDR1 MNHEY and CDR2 SVGAGI. V shed 5 bases, J shed 2 bases, and the junction held 6 bases outside the gene matches. CDR3 region: CASSQDRQTGNTIYF. For the CDR3, the DNA is TGTGCCAGCAGTCAGGACAGGCAAACTGGAAACACCATATATTTT.

V and J are TRBV7-6 and TRBJ2-5, with 9 bases matching TRBD1. Germline V gene lookup returns CDR1 SGHVS and CDR2 FNYEAQ. This CDR3 contains 19 residues. V shed 5 bases, J shed 5 bases, and the junction held 21 bases outside the gene matches. DNA for the CDR3: TGTGCCAGCAGCGTACAGGGGGCCAGTACTTTAACTTCGGGGGAGACCCAGTACTTC. It encodes CASSVQGASTLTSGETQYF.

The rearrangement uses TRBV6-2 or TRBV6-3 and TRBJ1-1, with D unclear. Germline loops: CDR1 MNHEY, CDR2 SVGEGT. V gave up 2 bases and J gave up 4 bases, with 5 bases separating them. This CDR3 has 12 amino acids. The DNA of the CDR3 is TGTGCCAGCAGTTACGGGCCCACTGAAGCTTTCTTT. Amino acid sequence: CASSYGPTEAFF.

V and J are TRBV15 and TRBJ2-5, with 10 positions matching TRBD2. In germline, CDR1 is LNHNV, CDR2 YYDKDF (reference sequence). V gave up 6 bases and J gave up 3 bases; unmatched junction bases: 7. The CDR3 extends over 15 amino acids. CDR3 in amino acids: CATSKSGGAEETQYF. In DNA, the CDR3 is TGTGCCACCAGTAAGAGCGGGGGGGCCGAAGAGACCCAGTACTTC.

The V call is TRBV3-1 (or the pseudogene TRBV3-2), the J call TRBJ1-2; TRBD1 agrees at 7 bases. CDR3 length: 13 amino acids. V was pared by 4 bases and J by 7 bases, with 6 bases of the junction left unmatched. Germline V gives CDR1 LGHDT, CDR2 YNNKEL (reference sequence). For the CDR3, the DNA is TGTGCCAGCAGCCGAGGGGGCCGGGGTGGCTACACCTTC. Translating it yields CASSRGGRGGYTF.